The present T cell receptor beta chain was sequenced within a study of T-cell reconstitution after alpha-beta-depleted transplantation in children (dated by TCRdb to the mid-2010s). As for the study more broadly: T-cell immune reconstitution after TCRalphabeta/CD19-depleted allogeneic hematopoietic cell transplantation in children was quantitatively tracked in the study by means of TCR repertoire profiling.

For this clonotype: Its target antigen remains unknown. Since a much larger clone is just one base distant, this may be a read error.

The CDR3 spans 12 residues, from the cysteine through the phenylalanine. The only DNA kept is the CDR3, 36 bases in frame from the first base. The junction shows trimming of 9 bases on V and 5 bases on J, plus 12 bases between the germline ends. Reading the germline V gene gives CDR1 KGHDR and CDR2 SFDVKD. Library method: PCR. The reads were generated on an Illumina HiSeq 2500. TCR libraries were prepared with molecular barcoding, using unique molecular identifiers to normalize TCRbeta repertoire quantification. The public reads were run again by TCRdb, first through fastp at Q25 and then through MiXCR, and only productive beta chains were kept. Rows matching on CDR3 protein sequence are summarized as one entry with the most common DNA and genes. A total of hundreds of thousands of distinct CDR3 sequences appear in this sample, 15% to 20% of them only once. Approximately 1% of the sample is held by the ten biggest clonotypes.

This receptor was identified in a human donor who donated a stem cell graft to a child with acute myeloid leukemia. The rearrangement joined TRBV24-1 to TRBJ2-5, with a weak D call of TRBD1 (5 bases match). Specimen: PBMCs from the stem cell graft donor, collected from the stem cell graft. CDR3 region: CATGAAKETQYF. The nucleotide sequence is given as TGTGCCACCGGGGCAGCGAAGGAGACCCAGTACTTC.